Listed below are T cell receptor beta chains from one sample, sequenced in a study of blood T cell repertoires in COVID-19. Only in-frame clones appear in the TCRdb table, and some are missing; sequencing was by immunoSEQ multiplex PCR. The sample lists about 120,000 clones, just over 85% occurring once. Sample: peripheral blood. All receptors derive from a man aged 35-49 years with acute or convalescent COVID-19. Both conserved end residues are part of each CDR3. Fields, in order: D gene, clone size, J gene, V gene, CDR3 protein, CDR3 DNA. A D gene is named only where the DNA matches it firmly. Clone size is not always given. Where it is, it says once, few, many or a class for expanded clones.

d_gene: .; abundance: few; j_gene: TRBJ2-5; v_gene: TRBV12-5; CDR3aa: CASGPTGTTYQETQYF; CDR3nt: TGTGCTAGTGGCCCGACCGGGACAACGTACCAAGAGACCCAGTACTTC
d_gene: .; abundance: .; j_gene: TRBJ2-3; v_gene: TRBV12-5; CDR3aa: CASGSTRQGAVRGSSGIGPDTQYF; CDR3nt: TGTGCTAGTGGTTCGACCAGACAGGGGGCCGTAAGGGGATCTAGCGGGATTGGGCCAGATACGCAGTATTTT
d_gene: .; abundance: .; j_gene: TRBJ1-3; v_gene: TRBV30; CDR3aa: CAWSRGSVTSGNTIYF; CDR3nt: TGTGCCTGGAGTAGAGGGTCTGTGACCTCTGGAAACACCATATATTTT
d_gene: .; abundance: .; j_gene: TRBJ2-1; v_gene: TRBV29-1; CDR3aa: CSVEEGKDEQFF; CDR3nt: TGCAGCGTTGAGGAGGGAAAGGACGAGCAGTTCTTC
d_gene: TRBD1; abundance: .; j_gene: TRBJ1-1; v_gene: TRBV5-4; CDR3aa: CASSLDFWDSGTEAFF; CDR3nt: TGTGCCAGCAGCTTGGACTTTTGGGACAGCGGCACTGAAGCTTTCTTT
d_gene: .; abundance: .; j_gene: TRBJ1-2; v_gene: TRBV2; CDR3aa: CASKTGLYGYTF; CDR3nt: TGTGCCAGCAAGACAGGACTCTATGGCTACACCTTC
d_gene: .; abundance: .; j_gene: TRBJ2-1; v_gene: TRBV10-2; CDR3aa: CASTGLFNEQFF; CDR3nt: TGCGCCAGCACAGGACTCTTCAATGAGCAGTTCTTC
d_gene: .; abundance: .; j_gene: TRBJ2-7; v_gene: TRBV12-3/TRBV12-4; CDR3aa: CASTRQGRGEQYF; CDR3nt: TGTGCCAGCACCCGACAGGGGAGGGGTGAGCAGTACTTC
d_gene: TRBD1; abundance: .; j_gene: TRBJ1-1; v_gene: TRBV3-1/TRBV3-2; CDR3aa: CASSQQGQNSEAFF; CDR3nt: TGTGCCAGCAGCCAACAGGGACAGAATTCTGAAGCTTTCTTT
d_gene: .; abundance: .; j_gene: TRBJ1-1; v_gene: TRBV6-5; CDR3aa: CASSYSQQNTEAFF; CDR3nt: TGTGCCAGCAGTTACTCACAACAGAACACTGAAGCTTTCTTT
d_gene: .; abundance: .; j_gene: TRBJ1-2; v_gene: TRBV5-1; CDR3aa: CASSSGPDSYTF; CDR3nt: TGCGCCAGCAGTTCTGGGCCGGATAGCTACACCTTC
d_gene: TRBD2; abundance: .; j_gene: TRBJ2-7; v_gene: TRBV10-3; CDR3aa: CAISDGTNGVYEQYF; CDR3nt: TGTGCCATCAGTGACGGGACTAACGGGGTCTACGAGCAGTACTTC
d_gene: .; abundance: .; j_gene: TRBJ1-6; v_gene: TRBV6-1; CDR3aa: CASSGARGGGNSPLHF; CDR3nt: TGTGCCAGCAGTGGTGCTCGGGGGGGCGGCAATTCACCCCTCCACTTT
d_gene: TRBD2; abundance: .; j_gene: TRBJ2-5; v_gene: TRBV6-2/TRBV6-3; CDR3aa: CASSYRGLAGRQETQYF; CDR3nt: TGTGCCAGCAGTTACAGGGGGCTAGCGGGGCGCCAAGAGACCCAGTACTTC
d_gene: .; abundance: .; j_gene: TRBJ2-1; v_gene: TRBV4-1; CDR3aa: CASSQDPGNNEQFF; CDR3nt: TGCGCCAGCAGCCAAGACCCAGGGAACAATGAGCAGTTCTTC
d_gene: .; abundance: .; j_gene: TRBJ1-4; v_gene: TRBV30; CDR3aa: CAWSVQEKLFF; CDR3nt: TGTGCCTGGAGTGTTCAGGAAAAACTGTTTTTT
d_gene: .; abundance: .; j_gene: TRBJ1-2; v_gene: TRBV5-5; CDR3aa: CASSFQGSYGYTF; CDR3nt: TGTGCCAGCAGCTTCCAGGGGAGCTATGGCTACACCTTC
d_gene: .; abundance: .; j_gene: TRBJ1-1; v_gene: TRBV7-2; CDR3aa: CASSLGHANTEAFF; CDR3nt: TGTGCCAGCAGCTTGGGACACGCGAACACTGAAGCTTTCTTT
d_gene: .; abundance: .; j_gene: TRBJ1-2; v_gene: TRBV19; CDR3aa: CASTPASTNYGYTF; CDR3nt: TGTGCCAGTACCCCCGCGAGTACTAACTATGGCTACACCTTC
d_gene: .; abundance: .; j_gene: TRBJ1-5; v_gene: TRBV12-5; CDR3aa: CASGSGLLENQPQHF; CDR3nt: TGTGCTAGTGGGTCCGGACTTTTGGAAAATCAGCCCCAGCATTTT
d_gene: TRBD1; abundance: .; j_gene: TRBJ2-1; v_gene: TRBV3-1/TRBV3-2; CDR3aa: CASSPWDSYNEQFF; CDR3nt: TGTGCCAGCAGCCCCTGGGACAGCTACAATGAGCAGTTCTTC
d_gene: .; abundance: .; j_gene: TRBJ2-1; v_gene: TRBV9; CDR3aa: CASSVDSSYNEQFF; CDR3nt: TGTGCCAGCAGCGTAGACAGCTCCTACAATGAGCAGTTCTTC
d_gene: .; abundance: .; j_gene: TRBJ1-3; v_gene: TRBV10-1; CDR3aa: CASSEGGPSGNTIYF; CDR3nt: TGCGCCAGCAGTGAAGGAGGGCCCTCTGGAAACACCATATATTTT
d_gene: TRBD2; abundance: once; j_gene: TRBJ2-3; v_gene: TRBV18; CDR3aa: CASSPRPLAGFDTQYF; CDR3nt: TGTGCCAGCTCACCACGGCCACTAGCGGGATTTGATACGCAGTATTTT
d_gene: TRBD1; abundance: once; j_gene: TRBJ2-2; v_gene: TRBV2; CDR3aa: CASNPTGGGTGELFF; CDR3nt: TGTGCCAGCAATCCCACAGGGGGCGGCACCGGGGAGCTGTTTTTT
d_gene: .; abundance: .; j_gene: TRBJ2-5; v_gene: TRBV14; CDR3aa: CASSHLAQETQYF; CDR3nt: TGTGCCAGCAGCCATTTGGCCCAAGAGACCCAGTACTTC
d_gene: TRBD1; abundance: .; j_gene: TRBJ2-7; v_gene: TRBV25-1; CDR3aa: CASSGGQGYHEQYF; CDR3nt: TGTGCCAGCAGTGGGGGACAGGGGTACCACGAGCAGTACTTC
d_gene: .; abundance: .; j_gene: TRBJ1-1; v_gene: TRBV9; CDR3aa: CASSPDNWMNTEAFF; CDR3nt: TGTGCCAGCAGCCCGGACAATTGGATGAACACTGAAGCTTTCTTT
d_gene: .; abundance: .; j_gene: TRBJ2-7; v_gene: TRBV7-2; CDR3aa: CASSHRSPYEQYF; CDR3nt: TGTGCCAGCAGCCACCGGTCCCCCTACGAGCAGTACTTC
d_gene: .; abundance: .; j_gene: TRBJ1-1; v_gene: TRBV5-1; CDR3aa: CASSLSVNTEAFF; CDR3nt: TGCGCCAGCAGCTTGTCAGTAAACACTGAAGCTTTCTTT
d_gene: TRBD1; abundance: .; j_gene: TRBJ1-1; v_gene: TRBV4-2; CDR3aa: CASSRQTGGTEAFF; CDR3nt: TGTGCCAGCAGCCGACAGACAGGGGGCACTGAAGCTTTCTTT
d_gene: .; abundance: many; j_gene: TRBJ1-4; v_gene: TRBV18; CDR3aa: CASSSRRGEEEKLFF; CDR3nt: TGTGCCAGCTCATCCCGCCGGGGAGAGGAGGAAAAACTGTTTTTT
d_gene: .; abundance: .; j_gene: TRBJ1-2; v_gene: TRBV5-1; CDR3aa: CASSLATAGLNGYTF; CDR3nt: TGCGCCAGCAGCTTGGCGACGGCAGGGCTAAATGGCTACACCTTC
d_gene: .; abundance: .; j_gene: TRBJ1-5; v_gene: TRBV2; CDR3aa: CASSEDGRSNQPQHF; CDR3nt: TGTGCCAGCAGTGAAGATGGGAGAAGCAATCAGCCCCAGCATTTT
d_gene: .; abundance: once; j_gene: TRBJ1-3; v_gene: TRBV30; CDR3aa: CAWSRPQGIDFTIYF; CDR3nt: TGTGCCTGGTCGCGCCCACAGGGAATTGATTTCACCATATATTTT
d_gene: TRBD2; abundance: .; j_gene: TRBJ2-1; v_gene: TRBV11-3; CDR3aa: CASSLEGGGRNEQFF; CDR3nt: TGTGCCAGCAGCTTAGAGGGCGGGGGGAGGAATGAGCAGTTCTTC
d_gene: .; abundance: .; j_gene: TRBJ1-2; v_gene: TRBV13; CDR3aa: CASSHTANYGYTF; CDR3nt: TGTGCCAGCAGCCATACAGCTAACTATGGCTACACCTTC
d_gene: TRBD1; abundance: once; j_gene: TRBJ1-1; v_gene: TRBV28; CDR3aa: CASTITGVEAFF; CDR3nt: TGTGCCAGCACTATCACAGGGGTCGAAGCTTTCTTT
d_gene: TRBD1; abundance: .; j_gene: TRBJ1-4; v_gene: TRBV18; CDR3aa: CASSLSLGQNEKLFF; CDR3nt: TGTGCCAGCTCATTAAGCTTGGGACAGAATGAAAAACTGTTTTTT
d_gene: .; abundance: .; j_gene: TRBJ1-2; v_gene: TRBV5-4; CDR3aa: CASVFDRREYGYTF; CDR3nt: TGTGCCAGCGTGTTCGACAGAAGGGAATATGGCTACACCTTC
d_gene: TRBD1; abundance: .; j_gene: TRBJ1-3; v_gene: TRBV19; CDR3aa: CASSIQGDRRNTIYF; CDR3nt: TGTGCCAGTAGTATACAGGGGGACAGAAGAAACACCATATATTTT
d_gene: TRBD1; abundance: .; j_gene: TRBJ2-3; v_gene: TRBV6-5; CDR3aa: CASSYQGALVTDTQYF; CDR3nt: TGTGCCAGCAGTTACCAGGGGGCATTGGTGACAGATACGCAGTATTTT
d_gene: TRBD2; abundance: .; j_gene: TRBJ2-7; v_gene: TRBV5-1; CDR3aa: CASSLGLGGGTSYEQYF; CDR3nt: TGCGCCAGCAGCCTGGGACTGGGCGGGGGGACATCCTACGAGCAGTACTTC
d_gene: TRBD1; abundance: .; j_gene: TRBJ2-7; v_gene: TRBV6-2/TRBV6-3; CDR3aa: CASSYPGQGVYEQYF; CDR3nt: TGTGCCAGCAGTTACCCGGGACAGGGGGTCTACGAGCAGTACTTC
d_gene: .; abundance: .; j_gene: TRBJ2-3; v_gene: TRBV11-2; CDR3aa: CASTLGAGGLDTQYF; CDR3nt: TGTGCCAGCACCCTAGGGGCAGGCGGATTGGATACGCAGTATTTT
d_gene: .; abundance: few; j_gene: TRBJ2-2; v_gene: TRBV12-3/TRBV12-4; CDR3aa: CASTREVGELFF; CDR3nt: TGTGCCAGCACGAGGGAGGTCGGGGAGCTGTTTTTT
d_gene: TRBD2; abundance: .; j_gene: TRBJ2-5; v_gene: TRBV29-1; CDR3aa: CSSQTSGSVETQYF; CDR3nt: TGCAGTTCACAGACTAGCGGGAGTGTTGAGACCCAGTACTTC
d_gene: .; abundance: .; j_gene: TRBJ1-1; v_gene: TRBV10-1; CDR3aa: CASSVYGNTEAFF; CDR3nt: TGCGCCAGCAGTGTTTACGGGAACACTGAAGCTTTCTTT
d_gene: .; abundance: .; j_gene: TRBJ1-4; v_gene: TRBV12-5; CDR3aa: CASGLAGGSEKLFF; CDR3nt: TGTGCTAGTGGTTTGGCCGGGGGTTCGGAAAAACTGTTTTTT
d_gene: .; abundance: .; j_gene: TRBJ1-1; v_gene: TRBV15; CDR3aa: CATSRDNRLTEAFF; CDR3nt: TGTGCCACCAGCAGAGATAACCGACTCACTGAAGCTTTCTTT
d_gene: .; abundance: .; j_gene: TRBJ2-5; v_gene: TRBV18; CDR3aa: CASSPTGSETQYF; CDR3nt: TGTGCCAGCTCTCCCACGGGGTCAGAGACCCAGTACTTC
d_gene: TRBD1; abundance: .; j_gene: TRBJ1-5; v_gene: TRBV7-2; CDR3aa: CASSLDRANQPQHF; CDR3nt: TGTGCCAGCAGCTTGGACAGGGCTAATCAGCCCCAGCATTTT
d_gene: .; abundance: .; j_gene: TRBJ1-6; v_gene: TRBV19; CDR3aa: CASSITRLRDNSPLHF; CDR3nt: TGTGCCAGTAGTATCACCAGGTTGAGGGATAATTCACCCCTCCACTTT
d_gene: .; abundance: .; j_gene: TRBJ2-5; v_gene: TRBV5-4; CDR3aa: CASSLAPLGGTQYF; CDR3nt: TGTGCCAGCAGCTTGGCCCCTTTGGGGGGGACCCAGTACTTC
d_gene: .; abundance: .; j_gene: TRBJ1-6; v_gene: TRBV27; CDR3aa: CASSFQASSYNSPLHF; CDR3nt: TGTGCCAGCAGTTTTCAGGCCAGCTCCTATAATTCACCCCTCCACTTT
d_gene: .; abundance: .; j_gene: TRBJ1-1; v_gene: TRBV2; CDR3aa: CASKGGRDEAFF; CDR3nt: TGTGCCAGCAAAGGGGGTCGGGATGAAGCTTTCTTT
d_gene: TRBD1; abundance: .; j_gene: TRBJ1-4; v_gene: TRBV7-2; CDR3aa: CASSLGQNEKLFF; CDR3nt: TGTGCCAGCAGCTTGGGACAGAATGAAAAACTGTTTTTT
d_gene: .; abundance: .; j_gene: TRBJ1-2; v_gene: TRBV7-2; CDR3aa: CASSLARNYGYTF; CDR3nt: TGTGCCAGCAGCTTAGCCAGAAACTATGGCTACACCTTC